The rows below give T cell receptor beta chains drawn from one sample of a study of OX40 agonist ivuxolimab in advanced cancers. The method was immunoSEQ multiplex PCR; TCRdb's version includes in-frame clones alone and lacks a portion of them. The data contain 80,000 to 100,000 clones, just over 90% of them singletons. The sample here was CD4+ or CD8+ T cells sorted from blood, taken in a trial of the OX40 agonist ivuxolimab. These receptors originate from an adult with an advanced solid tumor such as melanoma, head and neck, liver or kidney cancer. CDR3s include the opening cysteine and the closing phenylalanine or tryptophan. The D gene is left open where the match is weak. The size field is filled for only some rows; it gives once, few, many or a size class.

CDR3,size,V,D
CASSEESQIGGELFF,NA,TRBV10-2,NA
CASSLDQETQYF,NA,TRBV7-8,NA
CASSQVGNYEQYF,NA,TRBV5-4,NA
CASSPRQVTGDQPQHF,NA,TRBV10-1,TRBD1
CASSSRQGAYGYTF,NA,TRBV6-5,TRBD1
CASSFTDQTQYF,NA,TRBV5-4,NA
CASSPRHGREQFF,NA,TRBV11-3,NA
CASQSAEETQYF,NA,TRBV6-6,NA
CASSLRGEQYF,NA,TRBV5-4,NA
CASSENPSGGGYEQYF,NA,TRBV6-1,TRBD2
CASTPGDQPQHF,few,TRBV2,NA
CASSMGRGAYEQYF,NA,TRBV19,NA
CASSLRDGPYEQYF,NA,TRBV19,NA
CAWSPGTATYEQYF,few,TRBV30,NA
CASSRTTSGGETQYF,NA,TRBV11-3,NA
CSILAGAETQYF,NA,TRBV29-1,TRBD2
CASTLPGTGSITTQYF,NA,TRBV10-2,TRBD1
CASSPGLAGSTDTQYF,NA,TRBV6-4,TRBD2
CASSGGPEGYTF,NA,TRBV25-1,NA
CASSTPNSPLHF,NA,TRBV19,NA
CASSVAGENNEQFF,NA,TRBV9,NA
CASRYGASNSPLHF,NA,TRBV19,NA
CASSLAPAGDAQYF,NA,TRBV11-2,NA
CASSLALARQETQYF,NA,TRBV7-8,NA
CASSIQGRGGTEAFF,NA,TRBV5-8,NA
CASSRSRENTEAFF,NA,TRBV4-1,NA
CASSLVSGEADTQYF,NA,TRBV7-9,NA
CASRNGWNTGELFF,NA,TRBV6-4,NA
CASSPWTGSYNEQFF,NA,TRBV10-1,TRBD1
CASSYSWMDEQFF,NA,TRBV6-6,NA
CSVDLGSGANVLTF,NA,TRBV29-1,NA
CSVDDSQEAQYF,NA,TRBV29-1,NA
CASSPGSGGGETQYF,NA,TRBV7-9,TRBD1
CASSQRRQGTLDTIYF,NA,TRBV5-1,TRBD1
CASSIDRGPTGEQFF,NA,TRBV19,NA
CASSVLAGRETQYF,NA,TRBV6-5,NA
CASGLVGSGAYNEQFF,NA,TRBV12-5,NA
CASSLGRDGYTF,NA,TRBV5-6,NA
CAWSRGMNTEAFF,NA,TRBV30,NA
CASSYGGSPGNTIYF,NA,TRBV6-6,NA
CASSESVGASDQPQHF,NA,TRBV6-1,NA
CASSGTVNTEAFF,NA,TRBV5-1,TRBD1
CASSYSTHNEQFF,NA,TRBV6-5,NA
CASSYPGLVPGTDTQYF,NA,TRBV11-2,NA
CASSPRTSGRPSTDTQYF,NA,TRBV5-4,TRBD2